The entry below gives a single T cell receptor (beta chain) sequence along with its context. Its antigen is unidentified. Possible read error: a much larger clone is one base away. CDR1 and CDR2 from the germline V gene are SGHTA and FQGNSA. CDR3 length equals 15 residues. Each CDR3 protein is one row after TCRdb ran MiXCR on the multiplex PCR reads. Of 200,000 to 250,000 distinct CDR3 sequences listed, about 30% were seen once; the top ten hold 1.3% to 1.5%. Axillary draining lymph nodes of breast cancer patients supplied the node samples. These data are taken from a study of breast tumors, draining lymph nodes, adjacent tissues. Findings and limits, study-wide: Data only fit, rather than demonstrated, lymph node origin of most tumor T cells. Data fit most tumor T cells coming from lymph node, expanding in tumor. Tumor TCR diversity was below lymph nodes but above nontumor tissue. Luminal-like breast cancer showed significantly higher tumor–nontumor repertoire similarity than basal-like.

The specimen sequenced was axillary lymph node tissue. The sequence was collected from a female donor with breast cancer. Some clones in this sample may be carry-over from other donors' samples. The chain has TRBV7-2 and TRBJ2-3, with no clear D. TRBJ1-5 explains the end of the DNA better; the J call may be wrong. The DNA of the CDR3 is TGTGCCAGCAGCTTGACTAGTCTCAATTTGGATACGCAGCATTTT. This codes for CASSLTSLNLDTQHF.